This passage covers 21 T cell receptor beta chains from one sample sequenced in a study of response to subunit inactivated influenza vaccine. TCRdb called the RT-PCR reads again in MiXCR, with one record for every CDR3 protein. The sample lists fewer than 750,000 distinct CDR3 sequences, 12% to 15% seen once, with 11% in the top ten. The sequenced sample was PBMCs from blood, obtained approximately 12 days after vaccination. The receptors stem from a man aged 45-60 years who received an inactivated influenza vaccine.

This clonotype was seen ten or more times. CDR3 loop: CASSPGETQYF. The CDR3 bases are TGTGCCAGCAGTCCCGGGGAGACCCAGTACTTC. The chain is built from TRBV18 and TRBJ2-5; the D is unclear. V lost 8 bases to trimming and J lost 5 bases, with 9 bases between them. CDR3 length equals 11 residues. Germline CDR1 and CDR2: KGHSH and LQKENI.

The table lists this clonotype with a few counts. The chain recombines TRBV10-3 with TRBJ1-2; 8 bases align to TRBD1. CDR1 is ENHRY and CDR2 is SYGVKD in the germline V gene. This CDR3 spans 13 amino acids. J was trimmed by 8 bases and V by 5 bases; bases with no gene match: 7. This chain's CDR3 is CAISHGQGTGYTF. CDR3 nucleotide sequence: TGTGCCATCAGTCACGGACAGGGAACAGGCTACACCTTC.

Only a few counts were recorded for this clonotype. The chain couples TRBV5-1 to TRBJ2-1, with D unclear. CDR1 is SGHRS, CDR2 YFSETQ, per germline. The CDR3 contains 19 residues. The V end was cut by 4 bases, the J end by 0 bases, with 23 bases between. CDR3 in amino acids: CASSARTAPVVSSYNEQFF. Written as DNA, the CDR3 is TGCGCCAGCAGCGCGCGGACGGCTCCGGTAGTTAGCTCCTACAATGAGCAGTTCTTC.

In this sample, this clonotype turned up many times. This chain joins TRBV28 and TRBJ2-3; TRBD1 might be the D (6 bases). Germline V gives CDR1 MDHEN, CDR2 SYDVKM. The length of the CDR3 is 14 residues. V shed 3 bases and J shed 6 bases, with 13 bases lying between them. Here the CDR3 DNA reads TGTGCCAGCAGTTTTCTCGGACAGTTCGATACGCAGTATTTT. Translating it yields CASSFLGQFDTQYF.

The J gene is TRBJ2-7, the V gene TRBV6-1; 7 positions agree with TRBD2. This CDR3 is 13 amino acids long. Germline assignment: CDR1 MNHNS and CDR2 SASEGT. Unmatched junction bases numbered 8, after V lost 10 bases and J lost 2 bases. CDR3 DNA sequence: TGTGCCACCAAGAGCGGGACTACCTACGAGCAGTACTTC. This encodes CATKSGTTYEQYF.

This clonotype was detected a few times. The rearrangement links TRBV24-1 to TRBJ2-3; 8 nucleotides line up with TRBD2. Germline CDR1 and CDR2: KGHDR and SFDVKD. There are 15 residues in the CDR3. Losses at the gene ends were 5 bases for V and 4 bases for J; bases not matched to a gene: 7. The CDR3 region is CATSVPGLVSDTQYF. CDR3 DNA: TGTGCCACCAGTGTCCCGGGACTAGTTTCAGATACGCAGTATTTT.

This clonotype has just a few counts. The chain recombines TRBV3-1 with TRBJ2-2; tentatively, D is TRBD1 (7 bases). Per the germline V gene, CDR1 is LGHDT and CDR2 is YNNKEL (reference sequence). V lost 0 bases and J lost 6, with 14 bases in between. CDR3 length: 16 amino acids. The chain's CDR3 is CASSQDARGVAGELFF. The CDR3 DNA is TGTGCCAGCAGCCAAGATGCCAGGGGGGTGGCCGGGGAGCTGTTTTTT.

V gene TRBV20-1 combines with J gene TRBJ2-5; 10 bases line up with TRBD1. V lost 3 bases to trimming and J lost 5 bases; unmatched junction nucleotides: 3. The CDR3 length is 13 residues. Germline V CDR1 and CDR2: DFQATT, SNEGSKA (reference sequence). The CDR3 nucleotides read TGCAGTGCTAGGACAGGGGGCGCGGAGACCCAGTACTTC. This gives the protein CSARTGGAETQYF.

In its sample, this clonotype was seen a few times. The chain links TRBV12-3 or TRBV12-4 to TRBJ1-6; D ambiguous. The CDR3 totals 13 residues. Between the trimmed V and J ends, which lost 3 bases and 7 bases, there was a span of 7 bases. This chain's CDR3 is CASSFRQNSPLHF. CDR3 sequence (DNA): TGTGCCAGCAGTTTCAGGCAGAATTCACCCCTCCACTTT.

The rearrangement uses TRBV19 and TRBJ1-5; 8 nucleotides match TRBD1. The V segment lost 6 bases and the J segment 4 bases; nucleotides outside the gene matches: 5. The CDR3 spans 14 residues. The germline V gene has CDR1 LNHDA and CDR2 SQIVND (reference sequence). The CDR3 DNA reads as TGTGCCAGTAGCAGACAGGGGAGAAATCAGCCCCAGCATTTT. Its protein is CASSRQGRNQPQHF.

This chain links TRBV29-1 with TRBJ2-1, with D uncertain. The CDR3 covers 14 residues. Germline assignment: CDR1 SQVTM and CDR2 ANQGSEA. V was trimmed by 8 bases and J by 4 bases, leaving 18 bases between them. The CDR3 region is CSSVFGATYNEQFF. In DNA, the CDR3 is TGCAGCTCCGTTTTCGGAGCCACTTACAATGAGCAGTTCTTC.

The chain carries TRBV21-1 and TRBJ2-2. TRBV21-1 represents a pseudogene. This CDR3 has 11 residues. In nucleotides, the CDR3 is TGTGCTTCAAACCGCACCGGGGAGCTGTTTTTT. Translated, it gives CASNRTGELFF.

This clonotype was seen a handful of times. The V gene is TRBV7-2, the J gene TRBJ2-3; D call uncertain. The germline gives CDR1 SGHTA, CDR2 FQGNSA. CDR3 length equals 15 residues. V was clipped by 0 bases and J by 2 bases, with 9 bases between them. CDR3 amino acids: CASSLAGQVTDTQYF. The CDR3 nucleotides read TGTGCCAGCAGCTTAGCGGGCCAGGTCACAGATACGCAGTATTTT.

This chain links TRBV20-1 with TRBJ2-1; the match to TRBD2 covers 8 bases. CDR3 length: 15 amino acids. Losses at the gene ends were 4 bases for V and 8 bases for J; bases not matched to a gene: 13. In germline, CDR1 is DFQATT, CDR2 SNEGSKA (reference sequence). CDR3 protein: CSAKPLAGQWYEQFF. The CDR3 bases are TGCAGTGCTAAACCGCTAGCGGGTCAGTGGTATGAGCAGTTCTTC.

Concerning this clonotype itself: One end of the junction is discordant with germline, which a read error may explain. The chain couples TRBV20-1 to TRBJ2-1, with TRBD2 matching 11 bases. CDR3 length equals 17 residues. The germline V gene has CDR1 DFQATT and CDR2 SNEGSKA (reference sequence). The CDR3 DNA reads TGCTGTGCTAGACGGCTAGCGGGAGGTTCAGTATACAATGAGCAGTTCTTC. Protein sequence: CCARRLAGGSVYNEQFF.

This clonotype occurred a few times. V and J are TRBV6-2 or TRBV6-3 and TRBJ2-1; D unresolved. CDR1 and CDR2 from the germline V gene are MNHEY and SVGEGT. The CDR3 sequence is 14 residues long. With 8 bases removed from V and 10 bases from J, the gap between germline ends came to 21 bases. The CDR3 loop reads CASRNEKAPWEQFF. In nucleotides, the CDR3 is TGTGCCAGCCGAAACGAAAAGGCCCCCTGGGAGCAGTTCTTC.

J is TRBJ2-1 and V is TRBV5-1; D may be TRBD1 (5 bases). The CDR3 extends over 14 amino acids. CDR1 is SGHRS, CDR2 YFSETQ, per germline. The V gene lost 0 bases and the J gene lost 10 bases, with 14 bases spanning the gap. The CDR3 reads CASSLAQGSWEQFF. CDR3 nucleotide sequence: TGCGCCAGCAGCTTGGCCCAGGGAAGTTGGGAGCAGTTCTTC.

The chain couples TRBV28 to TRBJ2-5; tentatively, D is TRBD2 (7 bases). The V gene's germline CDR1 is MDHEN and CDR2 SYDVKM. This CDR3 has 15 residues. The V end lost 3 bases, the J end lost 1 base, and 12 bases lay between the germline ends. CDR3: CASSFQGRVQETQYF. The CDR3, as DNA: TGTGCCAGCAGTTTCCAGGGGAGGGTCCAAGAGACCCAGTACTTC.

This chain uses TRBV7-9 with TRBJ2-1, with D perhaps TRBD2 (6 bases). V was pared by 1 base and J by 3 bases, with 10 bases between. CDR3 size: 15 residues. Germline CDR1 reads SEHNR; CDR2 reads FQNEAQ (reference sequence). The CDR3 is CASSLGREVYNEQFF. DNA of the CDR3: TGTGCCAGCAGCTTAGGGCGGGAAGTCTACAATGAGCAGTTCTTC.

This chain uses TRBV28 with TRBJ1-1, with a possible D match to TRBD1 (5 bases). The CDR3 is made up of 17 amino acids. Germline CDR1 MDHEN, CDR2 SYDVKM. Trimming took 2 bases from V and 0 from J, leaving 16 bases between them. CDR3 sequence: CASSLIAMGQVNTEAFF. As DNA, the CDR3 is TGTGCCAGCAGTTTAATAGCCATGGGGCAGGTGAACACTGAAGCTTTCTTT.

A few counts support this clonotype. The chain couples TRBV6-1 to TRBJ1-1, with TRBD1 as a possible D gene (6 bases). This CDR3 comprises 16 residues. V was shortened by 5 bases and J by 1 base, with 17 bases between the two germline ends. Germline values: CDR1 MNHNS, CDR2 SASEGT. The CDR3 DNA sequence: TGTGCCAGCAGTCCATTCAGGGGCGGGAAGAACACTGAAGCTTTCTTT. Translation: CASSPFRGGKNTEAFF.